The 20 T cell receptor beta chains presented below share a single source sample, sequenced in a study of CD8 T cells in ankylosing spondylitis. These receptors have no known antigen. TCRdb ran MiXCR on the 5' RACE reads and lists one entry per CDR3 protein. The sample lists approximately 540,000 distinct CDR3 sequences; more than 9.5% were seen once. Notes on the study in general: Made up of about eight highly homologous variants, a TCR beta motif appeared characteristic of ankylosing spondylitis blood.

The specimen was blood, either unsorted or a sorted T cell fraction (not recorded which). The receptors were gathered from a male donor with ankylosing spondylitis.

This chain joins TRBV20-1 and TRBJ2-7; 13 nucleotides align to TRBD2. Germline V gives CDR1 DFQATT, CDR2 SNEGSKA (reference sequence). Losses at the gene ends were 1 base for V and 5 bases for J; bases not matched to a gene: 8. CDR3 length equals 16 residues. Here the CDR3 reads CSARGLAGGIAHEQYF. Written as DNA, the CDR3 is TGCAGTGCTAGAGGACTAGCGGGAGGTATTGCCCACGAGCAGTACTTC.

The chain links TRBV20-1 to TRBJ2-7; TRBD1 agrees at 7 bases. The V and J ends lost 5 bases and 0 bases, in that order; junction bases with no gene match: 7. This CDR3 has 14 residues. Per germline, CDR1 DFQATT and CDR2 SNEGSKA (reference sequence). CDR3 region: CSALRQGYSYEQYF. The CDR3 DNA sequence: TGCAGTGCTCTAAGACAGGGCTACTCCTACGAGCAGTACTTC.

The chain recombines TRBV24-1 with TRBJ2-1; D is undetermined. V lost 0 bases, J lost 0 bases, and 8 bases lay in between. The germline gives CDR1 KGHDR, CDR2 SFDVKD. CDR3 size: 16 residues. CDR3 DNA: TGTGCCACCAGTGATTTGCTTCCGAGCTCCTACAATGAGCAGTTCTTC. Translating gives CATSDLLPSSYNEQFF.

The V call is TRBV5-1, the J call TRBJ1-6; no clear D. There are 14 residues in the CDR3. CDR1 is SGHRS and CDR2 is YFSETQ in the germline V gene. V gave up 5 bases and J gave up 10 bases, with 16 bases separating them. The DNA for the CDR3 is TGCGCCAGCAGGGCCATCGGGGTCCAATCACCCCTCCACTTT. This sequence encodes CASRAIGVQSPLHF. Combining the CDR3 with reference TRBV5-1 and TRBJ1-6 gives the whole variable domain KAGVTQTPRYLIKTRGQQVTLSCSPISGHRSVSWYQQTPGQGLQFLFEYFSETQRNKGNFPGRFSGRQFSNSRSEMNVSTLELGDSALYLCASRAIGVQSPLHFGNGTRLTVT.

This clonotype was recorded a few times. This sequence joins TRBV24-1 and TRBJ2-1, with 9 bases aligning to TRBD2. The CDR3 covers 14 residues. V lost 5 bases to trimming and J lost 9 bases; unmatched junction nucleotides: 7. CDR1 and CDR2 from the germline V gene are KGHDR and SFDVKD. DNA of the CDR3: TGTGCCACCAGTGGCATAGCGGGAGTTGGTGAGCAGTTCTTC. As protein: CATSGIAGVGEQFF.

As DNA, the CDR3 is TGTGCTAGTGGTTTGGACAGGGTTGGCCACGAGCAGTACTTC. Translated: CASGLDRVGHEQYF. The V gene is TRBV12-5, the J gene TRBJ2-7; D is perhaps TRBD1 (6 bases). V shed 1 base and J shed 5 bases, with 12 bases lying between them. The CDR3 consists of 14 residues. Germline V gene lookup returns CDR1 LGHNT and CDR2 FRNRAP.

This clonotype has a handful of counts. The CDR3: CASSLISGERYGYTF. CDR3 in DNA: TGTGCCAGCAGTTTAATTTCGGGGGAGCGCTATGGCTACACCTTC. The chain carries TRBV12-3 or TRBV12-4 and TRBJ1-2, with TRBD1 as a possible D gene (5 bases). Trimming shortened V by 2 bases and J by 4 bases, and 14 bases separated the two germline ends. The CDR3 is 15 amino acids.

This clonotype was observed at least ten times. This rearrangement joins TRBV7-2 to TRBJ2-7, with TRBD1 matching 8 bases. Germline CDR1 and CDR2: SGHTA and FQGNSA. J gave up 4 bases and V 1 base, and 12 bases lay outside the gene matches. The CDR3 sequence is 17 residues long. CDR3 nucleotide sequence: TGTGCCAGCAGCTTAGGGTCCGTCGGGACAGGTTATTACGAGCAGTACGTC. Its protein is CASSLGSVGTGYYEQYV.

This clonotype came up many times. This chain uses TRBV10-3 with TRBJ2-1, with a possible D match to TRBD2 (6 bases). Germline CDR1 is ENHRY and CDR2 is SYGVKD. V shed 4 bases and J shed 6 bases, with 10 bases lying between them. There are 13 residues in the CDR3. CDR3 sequence (DNA): TGTGCCATCAGTGCCCGGGACTCCAATGAGCAGTTCTTC. It translates to CAISARDSNEQFF.

This clonotype was detected only a few times. The gene calls are TRBV12-3 or TRBV12-4 and TRBJ2-1; 9 bases agree with TRBD2. V lost 0 bases, J lost 9 bases, and 6 bases stayed unmatched. The CDR3 covers 15 residues. CDR3 nucleotides: TGTGCCAGCAGTTTAGCCCTTAGCGGGAGTTTTGAGCAGTTCTTC. This codes for CASSLALSGSFEQFF.

The chain has TRBV7-2 and TRBJ2-1, with no clear D. Germline V gene lookup returns CDR1 SGHTA and CDR2 FQGNSA. The CDR3 covers 15 residues. Trimming pared 2 bases from V and 7 bases from J, leaving 15 bases between. This chain's CDR3 is CASSLFGEGWNEQFF. The DNA for the CDR3 is TGTGCCAGCAGCTTATTTGGGGAAGGTTGGAATGAGCAGTTCTTC.

This clonotype was seen a few times. This chain uses TRBV20-1 with TRBJ2-7, with 10 bases aligning to TRBD2. The CDR3 has 13 residues. Unmatched junction bases numbered 5, after V lost 0 bases and J lost 9 bases. Germline V gene sequence: CDR1 DFQATT, CDR2 SNEGSKA (reference sequence). The CDR3 loop is CSARDLAGGTQYV. The CDR3 DNA reads as TGCAGTGCTAGAGATTTAGCGGGAGGTACGCAGTACGTC.

Only a few counts were recorded for this clonotype. The chain joins TRBV7-2 to TRBJ2-1; D may be TRBD2 (5 bases). Germline lookup yields CDR1 SGHTA and CDR2 FQGNSA. The CDR3 extends over 14 amino acids. V lost 5 bases to trimming and J lost 10 bases, with 18 bases between them. CDR3 region: CASSPLLEGGEQFF. CDR3 in DNA: TGTGCCAGCAGCCCGCTCTTAGAGGGCGGGGAGCAGTTCTTC.

The chain joins TRBV4-1 to TRBJ1-3; D gene uncertain. V was shortened by 6 bases and J by 1 base, with 16 bases between the two germline ends. This CDR3 is 16 amino acids long. In germline, CDR1 is MGHRA, CDR2 YSYEKL. CDR3 protein: CASSATPRESGNTIYF. The CDR3 bases are TGCGCCAGCAGTGCCACGCCAAGGGAATCTGGAAACACCATATATTTT.

The chain is built from TRBV5-1 and TRBJ2-5; 8 bases are a match to TRBD2. This CDR3 has 14 residues. V gave up 1 base and J gave up 4 bases; unmatched junction bases: 3. Germline V lookup: CDR1 SGHRS, CDR2 YFSETQ. CDR3 amino acids: CASSLSGSLETQYF. Here the CDR3 DNA reads TGCGCCAGCAGCTTGAGCGGGAGTTTAGAGACCCAGTACTTC.

This clonotype occurred a few times. The chain is built from TRBV6-2 or TRBV6-3 and TRBJ2-1; 10 bases agree with TRBD2. Germline CDR1 reads MNHEY; CDR2 reads SVGEGT. The CDR3 is made up of 15 amino acids. V trimming: 0 bases; J trimming: 9 bases; junction bases outside the gene matches: 5. The CDR3 reads CASSYSAASGSEQFF. The CDR3 DNA follows: TGTGCCAGCAGTTACTCGGCGGCTAGCGGGAGTGAGCAGTTCTTC.

This clonotype has a handful of counts. This chain joins TRBV5-1 and TRBJ2-7; 12 nucleotides line up with TRBD2. V dropped 0 bases and J dropped 3; count of bases not matched to a gene: 7. The CDR3 totals 17 residues. Looked up from germline, CDR1 is SGHRS and CDR2 is YFSETQ. DNA for the CDR3: TGCGCCAGCAGCTTGGGGCTAGCGGGAGGGCTCTACTACGAGCAGTACTTC. Protein product: CASSLGLAGGLYYEQYF.

This rearrangement joins TRBV7-6 to TRBJ1-1; D not resolved. The V gene lost 3 bases and the J gene lost 7 bases, with 6 bases spanning the gap. Looked up from germline, CDR1 is SGHVS and CDR2 is FNYEAQ. The CDR3 totals 11 residues. The chain's CDR3 is CASSFPDEAFF. The CDR3, as DNA: TGTGCCAGCAGCTTTCCGGATGAAGCTTTCTTT. The full variable domain, in which reference TRBV7-6 and TRBJ1-1 provide the parts outside the CDR3, is GAGVSQSPRYKVTKRGQDVALRCDPISGHVSLYWYRQALGQGPEFLTYFNYEAQQDKSGLPNDRFSAERPEGSISTLTIQRTEQRDSAMYRCASSFPDEAFFGQGTRLTVV.

In its sample, this clonotype was seen a few times. The chain uses TRBV5-1 and TRBJ2-7; TRBD2 aligns across 7 bases. Germline values: CDR1 SGHRS, CDR2 YFSETQ. This CDR3 region has 15 residues. V shed 1 base and J 2 bases; nucleotides not matched to a gene: 6. The CDR3 loop is CASSLSRESPYEQYF. Here the CDR3 DNA reads TGCGCCAGCAGCTTGTCGCGGGAGAGCCCCTACGAGCAGTACTTC.

V is TRBV27 and J is TRBJ2-3; D may be TRBD2 (5 bases). Trimming cost V 8 bases and J 6 bases, with 6 bases left between them. Germline lookup yields CDR1 MNHEY and CDR2 SMNVEV (reference sequence). This CDR3 is 10 amino acids long. This CDR3 reads CASGLDTQYF. CDR3 in DNA: TGTGCCAGCGGACTGGATACGCAGTATTTT.